This TCR beta chain came from a study of CD4+ T cells in melanoma (dated by TCRdb to 2021 to 2024). General notes on the study: The study examined neoantigen-specific CD4+ T cells in human melanoma.

The donors were melanoma patients. Broader findings and caveats from the paper: Neoantigen-specific CD4+ T cells were reported to be correlated with the function of CD8+ T cells, macrophages and B cells. Diverse differentiation states were reported to be shown by neoantigen-specific CD4+ T cells in melanoma.

CDR1 and CDR2, looked up from the germline V gene (reference sequence), are SGHAT and FQDESV. Inclusive of the bounding cysteine and phenylalanine, the CDR3 is 14 residues long. The only DNA kept is the CDR3, 42 bases in frame from the first base. V was cut back by 3 bases and J by 2 bases, leaving a gap of 10 bases between them. Libraries were made using the immunoSEQ multiplex PCR assay. TCRdb mirrors the immuneACCESS table, restricted to in-frame sequences. Some clones are absent from its copies; in checked studies, under half trace to an unresolved V gene, and the reason for the others is unknown. This sample lists about 140,000 clones; nearly 95% were detected once. The biggest ten clones account for over 1.5% of the sample. With respect to this clone: The specificity of this receptor is unknown. Base qualities are not at hand, and no much larger clone is one base apart.

The sequence links TRBV11-1 to TRBJ1-1, with no reliable assignment of the D segment. The clonotype originates from a human donor with melanoma. For the CDR3, the sequence is CASSLGDLNTEAFF. The DNA is as follows: TGTGCCAGCAGCTTGGGCGATCTTAACACTGAAGCTTTCTTT.